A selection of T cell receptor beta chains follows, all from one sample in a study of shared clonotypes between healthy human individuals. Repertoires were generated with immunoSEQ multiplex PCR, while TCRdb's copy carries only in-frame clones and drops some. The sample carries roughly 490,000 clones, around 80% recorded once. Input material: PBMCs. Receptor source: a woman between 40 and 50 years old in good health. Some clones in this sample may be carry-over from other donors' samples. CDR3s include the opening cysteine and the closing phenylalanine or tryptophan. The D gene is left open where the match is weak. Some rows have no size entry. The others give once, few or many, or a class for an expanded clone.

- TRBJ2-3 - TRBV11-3 CASSLEWADTQYF TGTGCCAGCAGCTTGGAGTGGGCAGATACGCAGTATTTT
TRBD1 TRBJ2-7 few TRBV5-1 CASSLGQGAQYEQYF TGCGCCAGCAGCTTGGGACAGGGGGCACAATACGAGCAGTACTTC
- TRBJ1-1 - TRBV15 CATRLTLAFF TGTGCCACCAGGCTTACCTTGGCTTTCTTT
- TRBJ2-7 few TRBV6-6 CASSPSDREQYF TGTGCCAGCAGCCCCTCTGACAGGGAGCAGTACTTC
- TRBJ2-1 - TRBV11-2 CASSLGSLFTYNEQFF TGTGCCAGCAGCTTAGGGAGTCTGTTTACCTACAATGAGCAGTTCTTC
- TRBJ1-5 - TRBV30 CAWSRTRNQPQHF TGTGCCTGGAGTCGAACCAGAAATCAGCCCCAGCATTTT
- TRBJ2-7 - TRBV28 CASTPSGYTSSYEQYF TGTGCCAGCACCCCCTCCGGCTATACTAGCTCCTACGAGCAGTACTTC
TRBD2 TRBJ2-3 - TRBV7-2 CASRGLAPDTQYF TGTGCCAGCAGGGGACTAGCTCCAGATACGCAGTATTTT
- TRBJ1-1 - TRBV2 CASSRAGLNTEAFF TGTGCCAGCAGTAGGGCAGGTCTTAACACTGAAGCTTTCTTT
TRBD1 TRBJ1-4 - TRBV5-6 CASRKTGLSEKLFF TGTGCCAGCAGGAAGACAGGGTTGAGTGAAAAACTGTTTTTT
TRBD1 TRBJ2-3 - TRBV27 CASTGQGRTDTQYF TGTGCCAGCACGGGACAGGGTCGCACAGATACGCAGTATTTT
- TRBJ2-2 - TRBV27 CASSLLGSEHRGAVF TGTGCCAGCAGCCTGCTGGGGTCCGAACACCGGGGAGCTGTTTTT
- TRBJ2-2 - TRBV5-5 CASSLLTTGELFF TGTGCCAGCAGCTTACTCACCACCGGGGAGCTGTTTTTT
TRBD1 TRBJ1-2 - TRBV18 CASSPLADRGHGYTF TGTGCCAGCTCACCATTAGCAGACAGGGGACACGGCTACACCTTC
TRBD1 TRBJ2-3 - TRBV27 CASSQEDRATDTQYF TGTGCCAGCAGTCAGGAGGACAGGGCGACAGATACGCAGTATTTT
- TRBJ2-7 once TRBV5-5 CASSFQLSTYEQYF TGTGCCAGCAGCTTCCAACTATCCACCTACGAGCAGTACTTC
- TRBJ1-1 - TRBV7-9 CASSFWTVANTEAFF TGTGCCAGCAGCTTTTGGACAGTCGCAAACACTGAAGCTTTCTTT
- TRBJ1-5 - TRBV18 CASSPTGISNQPQHF TGTGCCAGCTCACCAACAGGAATTAGCAATCAGCCCCAGCATTTT
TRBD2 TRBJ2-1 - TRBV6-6 CASGRTPGLAHNEQFF TGTGCCAGCGGACGGACGCCGGGACTAGCTCACAATGAGCAGTTCTTC
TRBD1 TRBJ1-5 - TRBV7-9 CASSPTGQFPNQPQHF TGTGCCAGCAGCCCGACAGGGCAGTTCCCCAATCAGCCCCAGCATTTT
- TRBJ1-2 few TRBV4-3 CASSQDRGIYGYTF TGCGCCAGCAGCCAAGATCGGGGCATCTATGGCTACACCTTC
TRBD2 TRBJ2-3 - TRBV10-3 CAISPSGNTDTQYF TGTGCCATCAGTCCTAGCGGGAACACAGATACGCAGTATTTT
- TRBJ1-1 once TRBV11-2 CASSEVRGSGTEAFF TGTGCCAGCAGCGAGGTAAGGGGGTCCGGGACTGAAGCTTTCTTT
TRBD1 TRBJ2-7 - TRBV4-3 CASSQDIGAGGKTQQYF TGCGCCAGCAGCCAAGATATAGGGGCAGGGGGCAAAACGCAGCAGTACTTC
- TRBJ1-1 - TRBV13 CASRMKNTEAFF TGTGCCAGCAGGATGAAGAACACTGAAGCTTTCTTT
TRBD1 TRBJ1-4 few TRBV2 CASSSQGQGGEKLFF TGTGCCAGCAGCTCACAGGGACAGGGTGGCGAAAAACTGTTTTTT
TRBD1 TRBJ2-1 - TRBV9 CASSVAGQGSNEQFF TGTGCCAGCAGCGTGGCGGGACAGGGCAGCAATGAGCAGTTCTTC
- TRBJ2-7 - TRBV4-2 CASSQDEGGSYEQYF TGTGCCAGCAGCCAAGATGAAGGCGGCTCCTACGAGCAGTACTTC
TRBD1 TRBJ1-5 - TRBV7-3 CASSLKHSGTDRTWGNQPQHF TGTGCCAGCAGCTTGAAACATTCCGGGACAGATAGAACCTGGGGCAATCAGCCCCAGCATTTT
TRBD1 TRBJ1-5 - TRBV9 CASSVGGQGDQPQHF TGTGCCAGCAGCGTAGGGGGTCAGGGGGATCAGCCCCAGCATTTT
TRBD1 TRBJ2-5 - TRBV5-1 CASTTNRGQETQYF TGCGCCAGCACGACAAACAGGGGCCAAGAGACCCAGTACTTC
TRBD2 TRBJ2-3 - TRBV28 CASSVRGGGPGDTQYF TGTGCCAGCAGCGTCCGGGGGGGAGGGCCAGGGGATACGCAGTATTTT
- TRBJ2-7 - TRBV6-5 CASSYSGEQYF TGTGCCAGCAGTTACTCTGGCGAGCAGTACTTC
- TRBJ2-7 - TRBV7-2 CASSLVRVAGVQGEQYF TGTGCCAGCAGCTTAGTACGAGTGGCGGGAGTCCAGGGGGAGCAGTACTTC
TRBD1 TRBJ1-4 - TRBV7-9 CASSLGTGKGEKLFF TGTGCCAGCAGCTTAGGGACAGGGAAGGGTGAAAAACTGTTTTTT
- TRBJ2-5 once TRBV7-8 CASSLAPGQETQYF TGTGCCAGCAGCTTAGCGCCAGGCCAAGAGACCCAGTACTTC
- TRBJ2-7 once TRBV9 CASSVGSSYEQYF TGTGCCAGCAGCGTTGGGAGCTCCTACGAGCAGTACTTC
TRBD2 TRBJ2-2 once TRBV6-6 CASSPLAGGPSGLFF TGTGCCAGCAGCCCCCTAGCGGGAGGGCCTTCGGGGCTGTTTTTT
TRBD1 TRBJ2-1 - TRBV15 CATSRGDSYNEQFF TGTGCCACCAGCAGGGGGGACAGCTACAATGAGCAGTTCTTC
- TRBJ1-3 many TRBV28 CASNGGAGNTIYF TGTGCCAGCAATGGAGGGGCCGGAAACACCATATATTTT
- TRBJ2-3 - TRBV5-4 CASSGDAYTQYF TGTGCCAGCAGCGGCGATGCATATACGCAGTATTTT
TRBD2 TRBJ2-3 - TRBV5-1 CASSLASGKDTQYF TGCGCCAGCAGCTTGGCTAGCGGGAAGGATACGCAGTATTTT
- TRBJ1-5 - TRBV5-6 CASSRGANQPQHF TGTGCCAGCAGCCGGGGGGCGAATCAGCCCCAGCATTTT
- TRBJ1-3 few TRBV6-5 CASSYDSLSGNTIYF TGTGCCAGCAGTTACGACAGCCTCTCTGGAAACACCATATATTTT
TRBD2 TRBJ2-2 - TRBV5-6 CASSLSWTSSTGELFF TGTGCCAGCAGCTTGTCTTGGACTAGCAGCACCGGGGAGCTGTTTTTT
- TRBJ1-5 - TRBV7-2 CASSFLISGGNQPQHF TGTGCCAGCAGCTTTTTGATCTCGGGGGGCAATCAGCCCCAGCATTTT
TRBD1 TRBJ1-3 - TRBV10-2 CASSVTGDGDTIYF TGCGCCAGCAGTGTAACAGGGGACGGAGACACCATATATTTT
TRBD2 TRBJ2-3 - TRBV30 CAWSRSGGEADTQYF TGTGCCTGGAGTCGGTCGGGGGGGGAGGCAGATACGCAGTATTTT
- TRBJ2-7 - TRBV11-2 CASSSQAGVYEQYF TGTGCCAGCAGCTCGCAAGCGGGTGTGTACGAGCAGTACTTC
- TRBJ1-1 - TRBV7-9 CASSFTASNTEAFF TGTGCCAGCAGTTTTACAGCCAGCAACACTGAAGCTTTCTTT
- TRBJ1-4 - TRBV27 CASARQGNEKLFF TGTGCCAGCGCCCGCCAGGGAAATGAAAAACTGTTTTTT
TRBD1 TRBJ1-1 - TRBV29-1 CSVALDRGLAEAFF TGCAGCGTTGCCCTGGACAGGGGGCTCGCTGAAGCTTTCTTT
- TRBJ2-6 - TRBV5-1 CASSKDQVYGANVLTF TGCGCCAGCAGCAAGGACCAGGTCTACGGGGCCAACGTCCTGACTTTC
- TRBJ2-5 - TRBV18 CASSQEETQYF TGTGCCAGCTCACAAGAAGAGACCCAGTACTTC
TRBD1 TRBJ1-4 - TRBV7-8 CASRGQNEKLFF TGTGCCAGCAGGGGACAGAATGAAAAACTGTTTTTT
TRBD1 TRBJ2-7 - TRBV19 CASSISTGGEQYF TGTGCCAGTAGTATCTCAACAGGGGGTGAGCAGTACTTC